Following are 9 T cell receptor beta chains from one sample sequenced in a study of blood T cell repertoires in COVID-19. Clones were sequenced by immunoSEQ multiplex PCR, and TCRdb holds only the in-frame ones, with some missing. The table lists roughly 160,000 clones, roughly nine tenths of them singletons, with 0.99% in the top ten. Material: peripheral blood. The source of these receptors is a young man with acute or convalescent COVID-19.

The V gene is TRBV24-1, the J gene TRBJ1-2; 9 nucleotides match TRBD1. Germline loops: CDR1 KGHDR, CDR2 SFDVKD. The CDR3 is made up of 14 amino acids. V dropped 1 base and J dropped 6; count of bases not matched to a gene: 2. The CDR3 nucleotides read TGTGCCACCAGTGATTTACAGGGGGCGGATGGCTACACCTTC. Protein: CATSDLQGADGYTF.

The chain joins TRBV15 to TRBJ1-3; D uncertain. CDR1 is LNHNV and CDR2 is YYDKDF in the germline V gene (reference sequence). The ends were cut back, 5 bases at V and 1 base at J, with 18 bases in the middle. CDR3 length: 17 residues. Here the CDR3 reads CATSPSPRPQSGNTIYF. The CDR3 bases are TGTGCCACCAGCCCAAGCCCCAGGCCCCAATCTGGAAACACCATATATTTT.

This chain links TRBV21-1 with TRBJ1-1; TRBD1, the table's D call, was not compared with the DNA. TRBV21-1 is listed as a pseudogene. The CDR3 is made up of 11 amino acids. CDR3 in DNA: TGTGCCCCCAGGGGGCCCGGTGGGGCTTTCTTT. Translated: CAPRGPGGAFF.

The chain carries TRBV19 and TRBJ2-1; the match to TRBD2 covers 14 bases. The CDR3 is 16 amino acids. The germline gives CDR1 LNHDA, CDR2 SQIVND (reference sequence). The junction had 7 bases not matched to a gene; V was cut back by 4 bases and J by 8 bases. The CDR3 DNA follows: TGTGCCAGTAGTACAGTGGGACTAGCGGGGGCGGATGAGCAGTTCTTC. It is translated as CASSTVGLAGADEQFF.

CDR3 nucleotide sequence: TGTGCCAGTAGTATACACGACAGAAACTATGGCTACACCTTC. As protein: CASSIHDRNYGYTF. This chain connects TRBV19 to TRBJ1-2; D perhaps matches TRBD1 (5 bases). Trimming cost V 2 bases and J 2 bases, with 9 bases left between them. In germline, CDR1 is LNHDA, CDR2 SQIVND (reference sequence). The length of the CDR3 is 14 residues. The whole variable domain, remainder taken from reference TRBV19 and TRBJ1-2, is DGGITQSPKYLFRKEGQNVTLSCEQNLNHDAMYWYRQDPGQGLRLIYYSQIVNDFQKGDIAEGYSVSREKKESFPLTVTSAQKNPTAFYLCASSIHDRNYGYTFGSGTRLTVV.

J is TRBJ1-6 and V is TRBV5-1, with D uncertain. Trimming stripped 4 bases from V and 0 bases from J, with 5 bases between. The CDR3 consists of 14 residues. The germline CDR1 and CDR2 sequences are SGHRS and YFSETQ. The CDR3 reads CASSRDSYNSPLHF. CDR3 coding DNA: TGCGCCAGCAGCCGGGACTCCTATAATTCACCCCTCCACTTT.

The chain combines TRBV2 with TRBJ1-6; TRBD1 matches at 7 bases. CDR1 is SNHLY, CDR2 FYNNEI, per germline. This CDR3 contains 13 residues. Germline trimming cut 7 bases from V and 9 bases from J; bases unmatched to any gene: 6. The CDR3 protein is CASTAGGSSPLHF. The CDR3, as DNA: TGTGCCAGCACCGCAGGGGGGAGTTCACCCCTCCACTTT.

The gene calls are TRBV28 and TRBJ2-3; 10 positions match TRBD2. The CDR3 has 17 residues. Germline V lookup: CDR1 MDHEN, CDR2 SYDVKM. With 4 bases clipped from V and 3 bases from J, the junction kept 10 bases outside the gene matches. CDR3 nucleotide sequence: TGTGCCAGCAGTTCAAGTCTATCTAGCGGGGGAACAGATACGCAGTATTTT. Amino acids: CASSSSLSSGGTDTQYF.

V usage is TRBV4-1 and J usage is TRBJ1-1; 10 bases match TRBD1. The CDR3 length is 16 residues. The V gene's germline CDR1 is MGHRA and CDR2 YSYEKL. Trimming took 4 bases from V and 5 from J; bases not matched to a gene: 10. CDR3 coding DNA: TGCGCCAGCAGCCCAACAACCGGACAGGGGGGAACTGAAGCTTTCTTT. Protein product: CASSPTTGQGGTEAFF.